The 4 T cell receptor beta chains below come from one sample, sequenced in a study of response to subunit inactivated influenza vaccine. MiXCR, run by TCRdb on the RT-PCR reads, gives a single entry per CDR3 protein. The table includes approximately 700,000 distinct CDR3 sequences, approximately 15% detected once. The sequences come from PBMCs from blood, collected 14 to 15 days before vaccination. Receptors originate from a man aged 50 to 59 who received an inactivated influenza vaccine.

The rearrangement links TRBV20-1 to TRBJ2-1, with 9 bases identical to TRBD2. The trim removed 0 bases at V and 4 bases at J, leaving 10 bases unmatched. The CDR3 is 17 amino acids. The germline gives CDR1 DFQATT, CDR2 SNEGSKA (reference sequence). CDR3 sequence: CSARDPLAGAIYNEQFF. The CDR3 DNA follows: TGCAGTGCTAGAGACCCGTTAGCGGGGGCAATTTACAATGAGCAGTTCTTC.

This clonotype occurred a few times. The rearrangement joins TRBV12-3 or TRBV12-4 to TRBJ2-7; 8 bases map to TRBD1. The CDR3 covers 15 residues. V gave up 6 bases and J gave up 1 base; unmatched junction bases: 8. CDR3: CASSVQGAGSYEQYF. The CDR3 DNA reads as TGTGCCAGCAGCGTTCAGGGGGCCGGATCCTACGAGCAGTACTTC.

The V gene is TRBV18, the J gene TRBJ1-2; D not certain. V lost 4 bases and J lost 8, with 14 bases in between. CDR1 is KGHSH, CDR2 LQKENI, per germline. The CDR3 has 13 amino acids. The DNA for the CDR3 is TGTGCCAGCTCACGTTCCGGAGCCGAAGGCTACACCTTC. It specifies CASSRSGAEGYTF.

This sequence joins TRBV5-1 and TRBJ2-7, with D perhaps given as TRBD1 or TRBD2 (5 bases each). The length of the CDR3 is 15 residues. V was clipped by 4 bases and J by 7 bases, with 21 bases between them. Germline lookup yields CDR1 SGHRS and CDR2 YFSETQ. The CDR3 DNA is TGCGCCAGCAGCCCGCCCCACCGGGACCCTAGGGAGCAGTACTTC. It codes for CASSPPHRDPREQYF.